These T cell receptor beta chains were read from a single sample in a study of OX40 agonist ivuxolimab in advanced cancers. Some clones are missing from TCRdb's copy, which holds only in-frame ones; the method was immunoSEQ multiplex PCR. The sample shows over 95,000 clones, 70% to 85% of them seen only once. This specimen was CD4+ or CD8+ T cells sorted from blood, taken in a trial of the OX40 agonist ivuxolimab. All receptors come from an adult with an advanced solid tumor such as melanoma, head and neck, liver or kidney cancer. CDR3s include the opening cysteine and the closing phenylalanine or tryptophan. D genes are given only for firm matches. Size tells how often a clone was seen (once, few, many) or the class of an expanded clone, and some rows leave it out.

D gene	V gene	J gene	clone size	CDR3 DNA	CDR3 protein
-	TRBV18	TRBJ2-7	-	TGTGCCAGCTCACCATACCCAGGGGCAGGCAACGAGCAGTACTTC	CASSPYPGAGNEQYF
-	TRBV7-9	TRBJ2-3	-	TGTGCCAGCAGCTTTAAGATCACAGATACGCAGTATTTT	CASSFKITDTQYF
-	TRBV5-1	TRBJ2-7	-	TGCGCCAGCAGCCCGGAGGACAAGGCGGGGCCCTACGAGCAGTACTTC	CASSPEDKAGPYEQYF
TRBD1	TRBV6-6	TRBJ2-7	-	TGTGCCAGCAGGGGGACAGGGGAATACGAGCAGTACTTC	CASRGTGEYEQYF
-	TRBV6-6	TRBJ2-5	-	TGTGCCAGCAGCCGAATAGGGGAGACCCAGTACTTC	CASSRIGETQYF
-	TRBV7-2	TRBJ1-3	-	TGTGCCAGCAGCCCTTTGATGGCTGGAAACACCATATATTTT	CASSPLMAGNTIYF
-	TRBV7-2	TRBJ1-6	-	TGTGCCAGCAGCTTATGGCGGGGGCCTGATTCACCCCTCCACTTT	CASSLWRGPDSPLHF
TRBD2	TRBV4-1	TRBJ2-2	few	TGCGCCAGCAGCCAAGATCAGGGACTAGCGTACACCGGGGAGCTGTTTTTT	CASSQDQGLAYTGELFF
-	TRBV7-2	TRBJ1-3	-	TGTGCCAGCAGCCCAATGGACTTACGCCCGGCGGGAAACACCATATATTTT	CASSPMDLRPAGNTIYF
TRBD1	TRBV27	TRBJ1-1	few	TGTGCCAGCAGTTATAGACAGGGAAACACTGAAGCTTTCTTT	CASSYRQGNTEAFF
-	TRBV6-6	TRBJ1-1	-	TGTGCCAGCAGCTCCCCCGGGAGCGGGAACACTGAAGCTTTCTTT	CASSSPGSGNTEAFF
TRBD2	TRBV4-1	TRBJ2-3	-	TGCGCCAGCAGCCAAGGGCCGTTGGCGGGAGTTGCAGATACGCAGTATTTT	CASSQGPLAGVADTQYF
-	TRBV10-2	TRBJ1-5	once	TGCGCCAGCAAGGGAGCGGGCTATCAGCCCCAGCATTTT	CASKGAGYQPQHF
-	TRBV28	TRBJ1-4	-	TGTGCCAGCAGTACCTTGATCGGCCGTAATGAAAAACTGTTTTTT	CASSTLIGRNEKLFF
-	TRBV7-9	TRBJ1-1	-	TGTGCCAGCAGCCTCACAGGGTTGAACACTGAAGCTTTCTTT	CASSLTGLNTEAFF
-	TRBV14	TRBJ2-6	once	TGTGCCAGCAGCCTGCTATACAGGCCTTCTGGGGCCAACGTCCTGACTTTC	CASSLLYRPSGANVLTF
-	TRBV5-4	TRBJ1-6	once	TGTGCCAGCAGCTCTTCTCTTCTCCGAGTGGGTAATTCACCCCTCCACTTT	CASSSSLLRVGNSPLHF
TRBD2	TRBV5-4	TRBJ2-5	-	TGTGCCAGCAGCATACCGGGACTAGCGGGGAAAGAGACCCAGTACTTC	CASSIPGLAGKETQYF
-	TRBV30	TRBJ2-5	-	TGTGCCTGGAGCCTGGGGAGCGTCGCGGTAGAGACCCAGTACTTC	CAWSLGSVAVETQYF
-	TRBV19	TRBJ2-3	-	TGTGCCAGTATGCGCAGGGAGGGCACAGATACGCAGTATTTT	CASMRREGTDTQYF
TRBD2	TRBV4-3	TRBJ2-1	once	TGCGCCAGCAGCCGGACTAGCGGGGGGGCCAGTGTCAAGTTCTTC	CASSRTSGGASVKFF
TRBD1	TRBV29-1	TRBJ1-5	few	TGCAGCGTCGGACAGGGACCAAATCAGCCCCAGCATTTT	CSVGQGPNQPQHF
TRBD2	TRBV28	TRBJ2-3	-	TGTGCCAGCAGTTTATCTCTAGCGGGAGCAGATACGCAGTATTTT	CASSLSLAGADTQYF
TRBD1	TRBV28	TRBJ2-3	once	TGTGCCAGCAGTTTTTCCCAGGGGGCTACAGATACGCAGTATTTT	CASSFSQGATDTQYF
-	TRBV4-3	TRBJ2-7	-	TGCGCCAGCAGCCATGACAGGACCTACGAGCAGTACTTC	CASSHDRTYEQYF
-	TRBV6-5	TRBJ2-7	-	TGTGCCAGCGCTGACCGGTCCTACGAGCAGTACTTC	CASADRSYEQYF
-	TRBV7-6	TRBJ1-1	-	TGTGCCAGCAGCTTAATGGGGGTCACTGAAGCTTTCTTT	CASSLMGVTEAFF
-	TRBV11-2	TRBJ2-7	-	TGTGCCAGCAGCGCCGCGACTCTCAGTCCCTACGAGCAGTACTTC	CASSAATLSPYEQYF
-	TRBV28	TRBJ1-4	-	TGTGCCAGCAGTTTACGGGGCACGATTGCAGTGGGTGAAAAACTGTTTTTT	CASSLRGTIAVGEKLFF
TRBD1	TRBV11-2	TRBJ1-1	-	TGTGCCAGCAGCTTAGTTTTCCCGGGACAGCCTAACACTGAAGCTTTCTTT	CASSLVFPGQPNTEAFF
-	TRBV5-4	TRBJ2-7	once	TGTGCCAGCAGCCCCTGGGGACGCTACGAGCAGTACTTC	CASSPWGRYEQYF
-	TRBV11-3	TRBJ2-2	-	TGTGCCAGCAGCTTAGAGGGGGGAATTCCTTCCGCGAACACCGGGGAGCTGTTTTTT	CASSLEGGIPSANTGELFF
-	TRBV18	TRBJ2-7	-	TGTGCCAGCTCACCAGTAGAGAACGAGCAGTACTTC	CASSPVENEQYF
TRBD1	TRBV5-5	TRBJ2-7	-	TGTGCCAGCGCCGGACAGGGAAGCTACGAGCAGTACTTC	CASAGQGSYEQYF
TRBD1	TRBV5-4	TRBJ2-3	-	TGTGCCAGCAGCTTGGCGACAGGGCGTACAGATACGCAGTATTTT	CASSLATGRTDTQYF
TRBD2	TRBV6-6	TRBJ2-1	-	TGTGCCAGCATTCGCGGGGGGGCCAATGAGCAGTTCTTC	CASIRGGANEQFF
TRBD1	TRBV7-9	TRBJ1-3	few	TGTGCCAGCAGCTTAGAGACAGGGCACTCTGGAAACACCATATATTTT	CASSLETGHSGNTIYF
TRBD1	TRBV4-2	TRBJ2-1	few	TGTGCCAGCAGCCAAGATCGGACCCTCGGGGACAGGGACTACAATGAGCAGTTCTTC	CASSQDRTLGDRDYNEQFF
-	TRBV30	TRBJ2-7	-	TGTGCCTGGGGGGCCTACGAGCAGTACTTC	CAWGAYEQYF
-	TRBV6-5	TRBJ2-5	-	TGTGCCAGCAGCCCCAGCGGCTTTCAAGAGACCCAGTACTTC	CASSPSGFQETQYF
-	TRBV11-3	TRBJ2-3	-	TGTGCCAGCAGCCAGGACAGACACACAGATACGCAGTATTTT	CASSQDRHTDTQYF
-	TRBV19	TRBJ1-5	-	TGTGCCAGTAGTATTCAGAGTTATCAGCCCCAGCATTTT	CASSIQSYQPQHF
TRBD2	TRBV7-6	TRBJ2-5	once	TGTGCCAGCAGCTTAGGCACTAGCGGGGGGAAGTACCAAGAGACCCAGTACTTC	CASSLGTSGGKYQETQYF
-	TRBV19	TRBJ2-1	-	TGTGCCAGTAGTCCCGGCGTGAGCTCCTACAATGAGCAGTTCTTC	CASSPGVSSYNEQFF
-	TRBV15	TRBJ2-1	-	TGTGCCACCAAGGGGGGACGCTCCTACAATGAGCAGTTCTTC	CATKGGRSYNEQFF
TRBD2	TRBV11-3	TRBJ2-6	-	TGTGCCAGCAGCTTAGACTTATGGGAGGGCTCTGGGGCCAACGTCCTGACTTTC	CASSLDLWEGSGANVLTF
TRBD2	TRBV4-1	TRBJ2-3	-	TGCGCCAGCAGCCAAGATGGAAGCGGGAGGACAGATACGCAGTATTTT	CASSQDGSGRTDTQYF
TRBD1	TRBV28	TRBJ2-7	-	TGTGCCAGCAGTTTTTGGGACAGGGACCACGAGCAGTACTTC	CASSFWDRDHEQYF
-	TRBV9	TRBJ2-7	once	TGTGCCAGCAGCGTAGATATAGCGAGCTCCTACGAGCAGTACTTC	CASSVDIASSYEQYF
TRBD2	TRBV28	TRBJ2-5	-	TGTGCCAGCAGCCTCACCGGGGGGGGACAAGAGACCCAGTACTTC	CASSLTGGGQETQYF